This entry lists 25 T cell receptor beta chains sequenced from one sample in a study of T cell responses to AZD1222 COVID-19 vaccine. The data were produced by immunoSEQ multiplex PCR, yet TCRdb's version contains in-frame clones alone and is incomplete. The data show approximately 110,000 clones, with 92% seen just once and under 9% held by the top ten. Material: peripheral blood, obtained 28 days after the second AZD1222 dose. The origin of the receptors is an adult who received the AZD1222 COVID-19 vaccine.

The chain is built from TRBV19 and TRBJ2-7; D uncertain. V lost 0 bases to trimming and J lost 0 bases, with 9 bases between them. Germline CDR1 LNHDA, CDR2 SQIVND (reference sequence). The CDR3 contains 15 residues. For the CDR3, the DNA is TGTGCCAGTAGTATAGATCACATGGGCTCCTACGAGCAGTACTTC. Its protein is CASSIDHMGSYEQYF.

This chain joins TRBV5-5 and TRBJ1-3, with D possibly matching TRBD1 (5 bases). V was pared by 4 bases and J by 0 bases, with 20 bases between. The CDR3 length is 18 residues. Germline V gene lookup returns CDR1 SGHKS and CDR2 YYEKEE (reference sequence). The CDR3 sequence: CASSGRRDGDSSGNTIYF. The CDR3 nucleotides read TGTGCCAGCAGCGGGCGGCGGGACGGTGACAGCTCTGGAAACACCATATATTTT.

This chain uses TRBV18 with TRBJ1-1, with D unresolved. Trimming removed 3 bases at V and 0 bases at J, with 11 bases between. Per the germline V gene, CDR1 is KGHSH and CDR2 is LQKENI. The length of the CDR3 is 15 residues. The CDR3 bases are TGTGCCAGCTCACCTACAACTGAGATGAACACTGAAGCTTTCTTT. It specifies CASSPTTEMNTEAFF. The whole variable domain, remainder taken from reference TRBV18 and TRBJ1-1, is NAGVMQNPRHLVRRRGQEARLRCSPMKGHSHVYWYRQLPEEGLKFMVYLQKENIIDESGMPKERFSAEFPKEGPSILRIQQVVRGDSAAYFCASSPTTEMNTEAFFGQGTRLTVV.

The gene calls are TRBV3-1 (or the pseudogene TRBV3-2) and TRBJ2-5, with D perhaps TRBD1 (6 bases). Trimming stripped 1 base from V and 3 bases from J, with 9 bases between. This CDR3 region has 14 residues. Per germline, CDR1 LGHDT and CDR2 YNNKEL (reference sequence). The CDR3 region has the DNA TGTGCCAGCAGCCAAGGTTGGGACAAAGAGACCCAGTACTTC. Amino acid sequence: CASSQGWDKETQYF.

The chain combines TRBV10-3 with TRBJ1-2; D might be TRBD1 (6 bases). Germline V CDR1 and CDR2: ENHRY, SYGVKD. Trimming shortened V by 0 bases and J by 8 bases, and 19 bases separated the two germline ends. The CDR3 spans 16 residues. The CDR3 sequence: CAISESLLGGARGYTF. DNA for the CDR3: TGTGCCATCAGTGAGTCCTTACTCGGGGGGGCGCGAGGCTACACCTTC.

The genes are TRBV28 and TRBJ1-2; 9 bases are shared with TRBD1. From germline, CDR1 is MDHEN and CDR2 SYDVKM. This CDR3 contains 13 residues. Trimming at V came to 7 bases and at J to 8 bases, leaving 8 bases not matched to a gene. CDR3 protein: CASTVQGAWGYTF. The CDR3 DNA follows: TGTGCCAGCACTGTACAGGGGGCATGGGGCTACACCTTC.

A single count supports this clone. The chain is built from TRBV5-4 and TRBJ2-1; D possibly matches TRBD1 or TRBD2 (5 bases each). The CDR3 loop spans 14 amino acids. Between the trimmed V and J ends, which lost 1 base and 8 bases, there was a span of 13 bases. The germline gives CDR1 SGHNT, CDR2 YYREEE (reference sequence). The CDR3 DNA is TGTGCCAGCAGCTTGCGGGACCTACGGGATGAGCAGTTCTTC. Amino acid sequence: CASSLRDLRDEQFF.

This rearrangement joins TRBV14 to TRBJ1-1, with 10 bases fitting TRBD1. After removal of 4 bases from V and 0 bases from J, the junction contained 2 bases not matched to a gene. The CDR3 covers 15 residues. Looked up from germline, CDR1 is SGHDN and CDR2 is FVKESK. CDR3 DNA: TGTGCCAGCAGCCGGACAGGGGGGATGAACACTGAAGCTTTCTTT. Translated, it gives CASSRTGGMNTEAFF.

V and J are TRBV27 and TRBJ2-7; the D is unclear. The CDR3 runs to 13 residues. Germline CDR1 and CDR2: MNHEY and SMNVEV (reference sequence). The V end was cut by 6 bases, the J end by 0 bases, with 9 bases between. The CDR3 nucleotides are TGTGCCAGCAGCCACGGCCACTCCTACGAGCAGTACTTC. Translated: CASSHGHSYEQYF.

The chain employs TRBV27 and TRBJ2-6; D is possibly TRBD1 (5 bases). The CDR3 has 16 residues. The V gene's germline CDR1 is MNHEY and CDR2 SMNVEV (reference sequence). V lost 1 base and J 2 bases, leaving 9 bases between the germline ends. CDR3 nucleotides: TGTGCCAGCAGTTTATTGGGCAGGGCTGGGGCCAACGTCCTGACTTTC. Residues: CASSLLGRAGANVLTF.

The J gene is TRBJ1-5, the V gene TRBV28; no reliable D call. The CDR3 length is 11 residues. The germline CDR1 and CDR2 sequences are MDHEN and SYDVKM. The V gene lost 1 base and the J gene lost 11 bases, with 6 bases spanning the gap. This chain's CDR3 is CASSLLGTQHF. The DNA for the CDR3 is TGTGCCAGCAGTTTATTGGGAACCCAGCATTTT.

The V and J genes are TRBV9 and TRBJ2-7, with 8 bases that match TRBD2. This CDR3 has 15 residues. Trimming removed 0 bases from V and 5 bases from J; junction bases left unmatched: 7. The V gene's germline CDR1 is SGDLS and CDR2 YYNGEE. CDR3 amino acids: CASSVATGGGNEQYF. In DNA form, the CDR3 reads TGTGCCAGCAGCGTAGCGACGGGCGGGGGGAACGAGCAGTACTTC.

This chain joins TRBV2 and TRBJ2-5; 8 bases match TRBD2. The germline V gene encodes CDR1 SNHLY and CDR2 FYNNEI. The CDR3 is made up of 16 amino acids. J was trimmed by 2 bases and V by 3 bases; bases with no gene match: 8. This CDR3 is CASSDPGGVSQETQYF. The CDR3 DNA reads TGTGCCAGCAGTGATCCCGGGGGGGTCAGTCAAGAGACCCAGTACTTC.

The V call is TRBV24-1, the J call TRBJ2-5, with a weak D call TRBD1 (5 bases). V dropped 1 base and J dropped 1 base, with 12 bases sitting between them. The CDR3 sequence is 16 residues long. Germline V gene sequence: CDR1 KGHDR, CDR2 SFDVKD. The DNA for the CDR3 is TGTGCCACCAGTGATTTTACCAGGGCTCCCCAAGAGACCCAGTACTTC. Amino acids: CATSDFTRAPQETQYF.

The gene calls are TRBV6-5 and TRBJ2-7; D may correspond to TRBD1 or TRBD2 (5 bases each). The CDR3 loop spans 13 amino acids. The germline V gene has CDR1 MNHEY and CDR2 SVGAGI. Trimming removed 6 bases at V and 4 bases at J, with 13 bases between. Here the CDR3 DNA reads TGTGCCAGCAGCTCGGGACCGTTATACGAGCAGTACTTC. It translates to CASSSGPLYEQYF.

CDR3 sequence reads: CASSLSPSYEQYF. DNA of the CDR3: TGTGCCAGCAGTTTATCCCCCTCCTACGAGCAGTACTTC. The chain carries TRBV27 and TRBJ2-7; D unresolved. Germline loops: CDR1 MNHEY, CDR2 SMNVEV (reference sequence). There are 13 residues in the CDR3. V gave up 0 bases and J gave up 0 bases, with 3 bases separating them.

This chain links TRBV6-1 with TRBJ1-6, with D hard to call. Trimming took off 1 base at V and 10 bases at J, with 14 bases between the two ends. From germline, CDR1 is MNHNS and CDR2 SASEGT. This CDR3 is 15 amino acids long. The CDR3 loop is CASSEGAGLGSPLHF. For the CDR3, the DNA is TGTGCCAGCAGTGAAGGAGCCGGACTTGGGTCACCCCTCCACTTT.

The chain carries TRBV6-5 and TRBJ2-5; D could derive from TRBD1 or TRBD2 (6 bases each). V was trimmed by 8 bases and J by 5 bases, leaving 12 bases between them. CDR1 is MNHEY and CDR2 is SVGAGI in the germline V gene. The CDR3 spans 12 residues. The CDR3 is CASRGQRETQYF. CDR3 nucleotides: TGTGCCAGCCGGGGGCAGAGGGAGACCCAGTACTTC.

This clone was recorded once. The V call is TRBV19, the J call TRBJ1-4; D gene uncertain. With 4 bases removed from V and 8 bases from J, the gap between germline ends came to 17 bases. Germline assignment: CDR1 LNHDA and CDR2 SQIVND (reference sequence). CDR3 length: 15 residues. This chain's CDR3 is CASSTGRNGVEKLFF. The CDR3, as DNA: TGTGCCAGTAGTACGGGAAGGAACGGGGTGGAAAAACTGTTTTTT.

The chain combines TRBV7-2 with TRBJ2-5; D unclear. Looked up from germline, CDR1 is SGHTA and CDR2 is FQGNSA. The ends were cut back, 4 bases at V and 4 bases at J, with 4 bases in the middle. The CDR3 covers 11 residues. Written as DNA, the CDR3 is TGTGCCAGCAGCTCCACAGAGACCCAGTACTTC. Its protein is CASSSTETQYF.

The V and J genes are TRBV5-4 and TRBJ2-3; no clear D. The CDR3 sequence is 13 residues long. Trimming took off 4 bases at V and 6 bases at J, with 12 bases between the two ends. Germline V CDR1 and CDR2: SGHNT, YYREEE (reference sequence). The chain's CDR3 is CASSQILGDTQYF. CDR3 bases: TGTGCCAGCAGCCAGATCCTGGGGGATACGCAGTATTTT.

The chain is built from TRBV29-1 and TRBJ2-1; D unresolved. The V and J ends lost 3 bases and 2 bases respectively, with 8 bases between them. The CDR3 length is 13 residues. Germline CDR1 reads SQVTM; CDR2 reads ANQGSEA. CDR3 protein: CSVDRFPYNEQFF. The CDR3 nucleotides read TGCAGCGTTGACAGGTTTCCCTACAATGAGCAGTTCTTC.

The J gene is TRBJ2-6, the V gene TRBV7-9; D call uncertain. Trimming took 11 bases from V and 0 from J, leaving 11 bases between them. There are 14 residues in the CDR3. Germline V gives CDR1 SEHNR, CDR2 FQNEAQ (reference sequence). CDR3 protein: CAADWGSGANVLTF. For the CDR3, the DNA is TGTGCCGCGGATTGGGGCTCTGGGGCCAACGTCCTGACTTTC.

This chain joins TRBV19 and TRBJ2-7; 10 bases fit TRBD2. The CDR3 runs to 16 residues. Germline V gene sequence: CDR1 LNHDA, CDR2 SQIVND (reference sequence). The V segment lost 3 bases and the J segment 5 bases; nucleotides outside the gene matches: 10. The CDR3 sequence is CASSIPASGGSHEQYF. Here the CDR3 DNA reads TGTGCCAGTAGTATTCCGGCTAGCGGGGGAAGTCACGAGCAGTACTTC.

The chain joins TRBV6-5 to TRBJ2-1, with D perhaps given as TRBD1 or TRBD2 (5 bases each). There are 12 residues in the CDR3. The V gene lost 2 bases and the J gene lost 13 bases, with 12 bases spanning the gap. Germline V gene data show CDR1 as MNHEY and CDR2 as SVGAGI. CDR3 DNA: TGTGCCAGCAGTTACCTTCGGGGCGTCCAGTTCTTC. Amino acid sequence: CASSYLRGVQFF.